This T cell receptor (beta chain) was profiled in a study of blood T cell repertoires in COVID-19. Study background: COVID-19 samples from acute and convalescent phases originated in the United States, Italy and Spain. From T cells, B-cell-depleted T cells, or PBMCs came the material, which was cDNA or gDNA.

Produced via immunoSEQ multiplex PCR; TCRdb's table is partial and in-frame only. The table has some 70,000 clones, over 70% seen once. Sequencing used peripheral blood. The sequence came from a human donor in a cohort sampled during active COVID-19.

The DNA for the CDR3 is TGTGCCAGCAGTTACGGGGGCCCCTACAATGAGCAGTTCTTC. It is translated as CASSYGGPYNEQFF. The chain employs TRBV6-2 or TRBV6-3 and TRBJ2-1, with D possibly being TRBD1 (6 bases). This CDR3 contains 14 residues. Per the germline V gene, CDR1 is MNHEY and CDR2 is SVGEGT. Between the trimmed V and J ends, which lost 2 bases and 2 bases, there was a span of 7 bases.